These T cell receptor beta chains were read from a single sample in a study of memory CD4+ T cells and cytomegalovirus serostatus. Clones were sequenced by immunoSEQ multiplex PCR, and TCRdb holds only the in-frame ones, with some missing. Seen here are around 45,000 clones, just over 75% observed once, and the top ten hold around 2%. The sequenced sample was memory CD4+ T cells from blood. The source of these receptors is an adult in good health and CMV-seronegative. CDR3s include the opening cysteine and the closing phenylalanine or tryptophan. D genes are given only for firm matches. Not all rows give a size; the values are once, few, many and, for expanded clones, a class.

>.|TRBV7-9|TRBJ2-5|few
CASSPRGPETQYF
TGTGCCAGCAGCCCTCGGGGGCCAGAGACCCAGTACTTC
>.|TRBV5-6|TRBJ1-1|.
CASSRQRNTEAFF
TGTGCCAGCAGCCGACAGAGGAACACTGAAGCTTTCTTT
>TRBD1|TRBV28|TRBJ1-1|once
CASKPGQGGVVAFF
TGTGCCAGCAAACCGGGACAGGGGGGAGTGGTAGCTTTCTTT
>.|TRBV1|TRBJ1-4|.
CTSSHVSQHNEKLFF
TGCACCAGCAGCCATGTTTCACAGCATAATGAAAAACTGTTTTTT
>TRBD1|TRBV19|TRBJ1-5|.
CASRDRVPQPQHF
TGTGCCAGTAGAGACAGGGTCCCTCAGCCCCAGCATTTT
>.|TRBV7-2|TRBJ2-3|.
CASSLFGQLSTDTQYF
TGTGCCAGCAGCTTATTCGGACAGCTTAGCACAGATACGCAGTATTTT
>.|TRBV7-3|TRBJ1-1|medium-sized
CASRDSLNTEAFF
TGTGCCAGCAGGGACAGCTTGAACACTGAAGCTTTCTTT
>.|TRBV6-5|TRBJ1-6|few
CASRPPGPLHSPLHF
TGTGCCAGCAGACCCCCGGGACCGCTTCATTCACCCCTCCACTTT
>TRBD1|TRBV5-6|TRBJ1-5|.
CASSLEGAAGQPQHF
TGTGCCAGCAGCTTGGAGGGGGCGGCGGGGCAGCCCCAGCATTTT
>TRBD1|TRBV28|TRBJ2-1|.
CASRTGTGVNEQFF
TGTGCCAGCAGAACCGGGACAGGGGTTAATGAGCAGTTCTTC
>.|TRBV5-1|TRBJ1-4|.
CASSLDGGPLREKLFF
TGCGCCAGCAGCTTGGATGGGGGCCCGTTACGTGAAAAACTGTTTTTT
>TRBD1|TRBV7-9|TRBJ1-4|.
CASSLRDSFNEKLFF
TGTGCCAGCAGCCTCCGGGACAGCTTTAATGAAAAACTGTTTTTT
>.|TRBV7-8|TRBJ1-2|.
CASSLVGGPWGYTF
TGTGCCAGCAGCTTAGTCGGGGGCCCCTGGGGCTACACCTTC
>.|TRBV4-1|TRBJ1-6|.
CASSQVIKDTSPLHF
TGCGCCAGCAGCCAAGTCATCAAGGACACTTCACCCCTCCACTTT
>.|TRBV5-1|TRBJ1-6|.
CASSLSFSGLNNSPLHF
TGCGCCAGCAGCTTGAGTTTCTCGGGACTGAATAATTCACCCCTCCACTTT
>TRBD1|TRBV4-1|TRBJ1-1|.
CASSQAGGGNTEAFF
TGCGCCAGCAGCCAAGCAGGGGGTGGGAACACTGAAGCTTTCTTT
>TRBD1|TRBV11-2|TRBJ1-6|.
CASSSDRADSPLHF
TGTGCCAGCAGCTCCGACAGGGCGGACTCACCCCTCCACTTT
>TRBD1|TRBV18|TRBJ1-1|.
CASSPLPTGDGTEAFF
TGTGCCAGCTCACCGCTACCTACAGGGGACGGCACTGAAGCTTTCTTT
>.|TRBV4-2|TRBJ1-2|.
CASSQNWLLRGGTGYTF
TGTGCCAGCAGCCAAAATTGGTTATTACGGGGGGGGACGGGCTACACCTTC
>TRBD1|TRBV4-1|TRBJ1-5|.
CASSPPGQGRNQPQHF
TGCGCCAGCAGCCCTCCCGGACAGGGGCGGAATCAGCCCCAGCATTTT
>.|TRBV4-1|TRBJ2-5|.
CASSRPGQGFEETQYF
TGCGCCAGCAGCCGCCCGGGACAAGGGTTTGAAGAGACCCAGTACTTC
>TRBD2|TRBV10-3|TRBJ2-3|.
CAAGTSGADTQYF
TGTGCCGCCGGGACTAGCGGGGCAGATACGCAGTATTTT
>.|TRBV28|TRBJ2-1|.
CASSLHSGGAVNEQFF
TGTGCCAGCAGTTTACACTCAGGGGGGGCCGTCAATGAGCAGTTCTTC
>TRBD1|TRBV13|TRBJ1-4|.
CASSFRGPNEKLFF
TGTGCCAGCAGCTTCAGGGGGCCGAATGAAAAACTGTTTTTT
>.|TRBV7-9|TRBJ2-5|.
CASSPGTVQETQYF
TGTGCCAGCAGCCCAGGGACTGTACAAGAGACCCAGTACTTC
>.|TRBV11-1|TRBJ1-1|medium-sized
CASSPLGIDTEAFF
TGTGCCAGCAGCCCTCTAGGGATCGACACTGAAGCTTTCTTT
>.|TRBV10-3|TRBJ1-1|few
CAISEHLGGKTEAFF
TGTGCCATCAGTGAGCACCTCGGGGGGAAGACTGAAGCTTTCTTT
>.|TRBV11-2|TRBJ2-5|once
CASRRTTSQETQYF
TGTGCCAGCAGACGTACCACATCGCAAGAGACCCAGTACTTC